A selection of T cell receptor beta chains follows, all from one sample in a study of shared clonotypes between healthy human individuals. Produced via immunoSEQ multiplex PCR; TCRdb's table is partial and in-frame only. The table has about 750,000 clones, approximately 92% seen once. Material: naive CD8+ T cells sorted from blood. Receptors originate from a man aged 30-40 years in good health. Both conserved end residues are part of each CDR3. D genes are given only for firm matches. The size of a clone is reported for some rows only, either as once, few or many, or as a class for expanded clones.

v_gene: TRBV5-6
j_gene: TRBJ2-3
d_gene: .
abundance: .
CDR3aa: CASSLASEFSTDTQYF
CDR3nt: TGTGCCAGCAGCTTGGCGTCGGAGTTTAGCACAGATACGCAGTATTTT

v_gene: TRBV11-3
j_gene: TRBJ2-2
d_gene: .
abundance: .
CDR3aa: CASSLGDGELFF
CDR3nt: TGTGCCAGCAGCTTGGGAGACGGGGAGCTGTTTTTT

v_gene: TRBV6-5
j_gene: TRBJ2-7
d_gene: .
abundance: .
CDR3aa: CASSYSSLNYEQYF
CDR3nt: TGTGCCAGCAGTTACTCGAGTTTAAACTACGAGCAGTACTTC

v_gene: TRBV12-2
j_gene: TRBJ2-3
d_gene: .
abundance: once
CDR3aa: CASRRPSGSSSTDTQYF
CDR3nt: TGTGCAAGTCGCCGCCCCAGCGGGAGTTCGTCCACAGATACGCAGTATTTT

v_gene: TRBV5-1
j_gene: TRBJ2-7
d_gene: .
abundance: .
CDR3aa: CASSPEGVLSYEQYF
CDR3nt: TGCGCCAGCAGCCCGGAGGGCGTATTATCCTACGAGCAGTACTTC

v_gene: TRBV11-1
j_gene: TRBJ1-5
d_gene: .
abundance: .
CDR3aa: CASSPRSNQPQHF
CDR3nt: TGTGCCAGCAGCCCTAGGAGCAATCAGCCCCAGCATTTT

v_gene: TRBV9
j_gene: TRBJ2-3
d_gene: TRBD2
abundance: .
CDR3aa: CASSVGGGGGTDTQYF
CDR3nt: TGTGCCAGCAGCGTAGGCGGGGGAGGTGGGACAGATACGCAGTATTTT

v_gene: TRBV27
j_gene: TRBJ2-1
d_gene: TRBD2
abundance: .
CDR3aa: CASSSGWSGTTGEQFF
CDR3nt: TGTGCCAGCAGTTCCGGATGGAGCGGGACCACGGGTGAGCAGTTCTTC

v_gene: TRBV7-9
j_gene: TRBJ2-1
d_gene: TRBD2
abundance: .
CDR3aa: CASSGTRYGDEQFF
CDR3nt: TGTGCCAGCAGCGGGACTAGATACGGCGATGAGCAGTTCTTC

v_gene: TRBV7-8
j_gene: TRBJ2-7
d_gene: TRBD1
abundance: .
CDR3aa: CASSAPGQAYEQYF
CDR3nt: TGTGCCAGCAGCGCGCCGGGACAGGCCTACGAGCAGTACTTC

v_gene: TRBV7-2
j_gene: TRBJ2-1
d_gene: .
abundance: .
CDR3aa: CASSLIGSYNEQFF
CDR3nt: TGTGCCAGCAGCTTAATCGGCTCCTACAATGAGCAGTTCTTC

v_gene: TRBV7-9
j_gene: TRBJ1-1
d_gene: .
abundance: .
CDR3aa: CASSPVTGTNTEAFF
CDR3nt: TGTGCCAGCAGCCCTGTCACAGGGACGAACACTGAAGCTTTCTTT

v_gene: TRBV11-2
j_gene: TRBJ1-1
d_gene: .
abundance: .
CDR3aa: CASSLGPMVNTEAFF
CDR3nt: TGTGCCAGCAGCTTAGGGCCGATGGTGAACACTGAAGCTTTCTTT

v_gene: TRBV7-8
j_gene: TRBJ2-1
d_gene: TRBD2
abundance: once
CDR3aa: CASSTGTSGLNEQFF
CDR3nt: TGTGCCAGCAGCACCGGGACTAGCGGGTTAAATGAGCAGTTCTTC

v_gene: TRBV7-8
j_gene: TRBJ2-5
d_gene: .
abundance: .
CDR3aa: CASSLDGETQYF
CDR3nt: TGTGCCAGCAGCTTAGACGGGGAGACCCAGTACTTC

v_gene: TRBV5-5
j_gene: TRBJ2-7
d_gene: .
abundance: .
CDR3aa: CASSLAPPDEQYF
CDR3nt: TGTGCCAGCAGCTTGGCCCCTCCGGACGAGCAGTACTTC

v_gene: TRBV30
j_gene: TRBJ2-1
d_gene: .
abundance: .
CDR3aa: CAWRGGRGDEQFF
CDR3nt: TGTGCCTGGAGGGGGGGTAGGGGGGATGAGCAGTTCTTC

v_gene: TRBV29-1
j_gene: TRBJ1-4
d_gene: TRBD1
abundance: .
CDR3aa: CSATGQGLIGDEKLFF
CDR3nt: TGCAGCGCCACGGGACAGGGGTTGATTGGAGATGAAAAACTGTTTTTT

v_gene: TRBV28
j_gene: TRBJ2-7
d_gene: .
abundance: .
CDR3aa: CASSANTAGSSYEQYF
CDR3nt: TGTGCCAGCAGTGCAAACACGGCGGGGTCCTCCTACGAGCAGTACTTC

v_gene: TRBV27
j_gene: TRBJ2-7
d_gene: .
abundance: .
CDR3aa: CATSYRDTYEQYF
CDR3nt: TGTGCCACCTCATACCGGGATACCTACGAGCAGTACTTC

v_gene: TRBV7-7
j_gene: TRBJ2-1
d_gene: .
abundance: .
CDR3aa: CASSSSASYNEQFF
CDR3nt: TGTGCTAGCAGCTCGTCGGCCTCCTACAATGAGCAGTTCTTC

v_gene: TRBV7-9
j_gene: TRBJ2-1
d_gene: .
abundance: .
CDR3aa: CASSFADGDNEQFF
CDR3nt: TGTGCCAGCAGCTTCGCGGACGGAGACAATGAGCAGTTCTTC

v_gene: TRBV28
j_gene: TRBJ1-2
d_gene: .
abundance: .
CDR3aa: CASSLGAGTTYGYTF
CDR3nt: TGTGCCAGCAGTTTGGGGGCAGGGACAACCTATGGCTACACCTTC

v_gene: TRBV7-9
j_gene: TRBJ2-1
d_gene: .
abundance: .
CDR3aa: CASSPLIMRSYNEQFF
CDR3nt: TGTGCCAGCAGCCCTTTAATTATGCGCTCCTACAATGAGCAGTTCTTC

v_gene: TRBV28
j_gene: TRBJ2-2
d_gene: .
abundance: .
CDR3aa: CASSFVGGTGELFF
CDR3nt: TGTGCCAGCAGTTTTGTAGGGGGGACCGGGGAGCTGTTTTTT

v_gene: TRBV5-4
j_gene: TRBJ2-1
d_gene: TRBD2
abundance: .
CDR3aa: CASSLPSGRYDEQFF
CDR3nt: TGTGCCAGCAGCTTACCTAGCGGGAGATACGATGAGCAGTTCTTC

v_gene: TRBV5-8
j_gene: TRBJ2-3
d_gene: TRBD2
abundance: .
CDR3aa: CASSVGLAGTDTQYF
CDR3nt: TGTGCCAGCAGCGTGGGACTAGCAGGCACAGATACGCAGTATTTT

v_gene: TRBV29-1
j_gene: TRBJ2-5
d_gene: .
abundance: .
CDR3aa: CSVALAGSQETQYF
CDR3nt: TGCAGCGTTGCCCTGGCAGGGTCCCAAGAGACCCAGTACTTC

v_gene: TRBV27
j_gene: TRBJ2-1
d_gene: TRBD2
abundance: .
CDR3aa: CASSPPLAEQFF
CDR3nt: TGTGCCAGCAGTCCCCCACTAGCGGAGCAGTTCTTC

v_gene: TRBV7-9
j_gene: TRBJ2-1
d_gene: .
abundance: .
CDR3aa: CASSYGHNEQFF
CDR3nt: TGTGCCAGCAGCTATGGTCACAATGAGCAGTTCTTC

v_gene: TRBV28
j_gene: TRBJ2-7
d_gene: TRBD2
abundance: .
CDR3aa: CASSARAGGGNEQYF
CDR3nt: TGTGCCAGCAGCGCCAGGGCGGGAGGGGGAAACGAGCAGTACTTC

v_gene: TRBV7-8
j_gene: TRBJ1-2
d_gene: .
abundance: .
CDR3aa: CASSPDRYLSAWTF
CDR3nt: TGTGCCAGCAGCCCTGACAGGTACCTCTCTGCTTGGACCTTC

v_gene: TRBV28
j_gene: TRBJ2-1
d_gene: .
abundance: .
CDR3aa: CASSRRGGSYNEQFF
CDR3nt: TGTGCCAGCAGTCGTCGTGGGGGCTCCTACAATGAGCAGTTCTTC

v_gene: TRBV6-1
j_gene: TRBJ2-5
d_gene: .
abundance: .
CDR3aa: CASSEGVPQETQYF
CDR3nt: TGTGCCAGCAGTGAAGGTGTGCCGCAAGAGACCCAGTACTTC

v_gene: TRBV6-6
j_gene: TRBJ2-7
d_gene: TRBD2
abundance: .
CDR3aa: CASSSPPGLASYEQYF
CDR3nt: TGTGCCAGCAGTTCACCCCCGGGACTAGCCTCCTACGAGCAGTACTTC

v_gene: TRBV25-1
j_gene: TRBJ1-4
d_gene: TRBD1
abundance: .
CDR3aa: CASSGGQSPVGEKLFF
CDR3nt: TGTGCCAGCAGTGGGGGACAGAGCCCTGTAGGAGAAAAACTGTTTTTT

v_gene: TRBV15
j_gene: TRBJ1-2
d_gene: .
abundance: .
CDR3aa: CATSRDRAAGEYTF
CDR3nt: TGTGCCACCAGCAGAGATCGGGCTGCGGGAGAATACACCTTC

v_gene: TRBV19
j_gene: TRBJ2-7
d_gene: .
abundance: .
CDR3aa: CASSPGPAYEQYF
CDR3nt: TGTGCCAGTAGCCCAGGCCCTGCCTACGAGCAGTACTTC

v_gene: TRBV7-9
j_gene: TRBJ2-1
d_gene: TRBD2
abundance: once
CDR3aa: CASSDLSGGNEQFF
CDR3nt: TGTGCCAGCAGCGATTTAAGCGGGGGCAATGAGCAGTTCTTC

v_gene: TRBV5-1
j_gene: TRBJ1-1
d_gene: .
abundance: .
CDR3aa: CASSLIGADGNTEAFF
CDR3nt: TGCGCCAGCAGCTTGATCGGGGCAGATGGGAACACTGAAGCTTTCTTT

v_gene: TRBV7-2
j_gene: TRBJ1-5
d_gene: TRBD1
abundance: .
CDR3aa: CASSNRGFNQPQHF
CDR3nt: TGTGCCAGCAGCAACAGGGGGTTCAATCAGCCCCAGCATTTT

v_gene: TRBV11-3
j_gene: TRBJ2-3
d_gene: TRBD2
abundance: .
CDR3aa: CASSLVIRVAGSTDTQYF
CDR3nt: TGTGCCAGCAGCTTAGTAATAAGGGTAGCGGGCAGCACAGATACGCAGTATTTT